The present entry profiles one TCR beta chain with its context. This CDR3 has 16 residues. Trimming left V 2 bases short and J 0 bases short, with 13 bases between. Germline CDR1 reads SGHRS; CDR2 reads YFSETQ. The study extracted blood RNA from unsorted whole blood and also extracted germline DNA. A primer in the constant region served to generate TCR beta cDNA from 500 to 600 ng of total RNA. Employing slightly modified ARM-PCR, three nested multiplex PCR rounds were run, and these gave rise to the TCR beta libraries. Use of TRBV1-TRBV30 forward primers with a C-beta reverse primer characterized the first two PCR rounds, which lasted around 11 cycles each. In TCRdb, the multiplex PCR reads were re-called with MiXCR into one record per CDR3 protein. The sample has some 190,000 distinct CDR3 sequences; 50% to 75% are singletons. The data originate from a study of tumor-infiltrating lymphocytes in primary liver carcinoma.

The sequence came from a man aged 35-49 years with primary liver carcinoma and hepatitis B virus infection. Sequencing was performed on peripheral blood. The chain uses TRBV5-1 and TRBJ2-3; tentatively, D is TRBD1 (5 bases). CDR3: CASSFAGRASTDTQYF. The CDR3 DNA reads TGCGCCAGCAGCTTCGCAGGGCGTGCTAGCACAGATACGCAGTATTTT.